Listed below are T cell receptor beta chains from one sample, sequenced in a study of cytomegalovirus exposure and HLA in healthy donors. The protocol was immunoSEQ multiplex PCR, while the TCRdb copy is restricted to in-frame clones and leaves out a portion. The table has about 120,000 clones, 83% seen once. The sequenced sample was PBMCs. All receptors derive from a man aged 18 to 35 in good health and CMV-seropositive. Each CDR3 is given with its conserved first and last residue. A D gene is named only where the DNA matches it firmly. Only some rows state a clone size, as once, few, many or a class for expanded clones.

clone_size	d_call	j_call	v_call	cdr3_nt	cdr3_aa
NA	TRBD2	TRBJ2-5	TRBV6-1	TGTGCCACCGGAAAGTGGGGGGGGCAAGAGACCCAGTACTTC	CATGKWGGQETQYF
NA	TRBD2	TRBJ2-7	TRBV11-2	TGTGCCAGCGCCGGGACTAGCGGGTCCTACGAGCAGTACTTC	CASAGTSGSYEQYF
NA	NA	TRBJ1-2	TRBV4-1	TGCGCCAGCAGCCAAGGGCAAGGGGGCTATGGCTACACCTTC	CASSQGQGGYGYTF
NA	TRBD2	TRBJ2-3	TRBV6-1	TGTGCCACCGCCGGACTAGCGGGGACAACAGATACGCAGTATTTT	CATAGLAGTTDTQYF
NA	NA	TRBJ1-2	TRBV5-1	TGCGCCAGCAGCCCGGACAGAACTAACTATGGCTACACCTTC	CASSPDRTNYGYTF
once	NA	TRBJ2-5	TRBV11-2	TGTGCCAGCAGCTTAGTGGCTAGATCTGAGACCCAGTACTTC	CASSLVARSETQYF
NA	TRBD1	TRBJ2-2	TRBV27	TGTGCCAGCCAGACAGGGGCGAACACCGGGGAGCTGTTTTTT	CASQTGANTGELFF
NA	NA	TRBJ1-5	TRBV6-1	TGTGCCAGTGGGGGACAAAGCGGTCAGCCCCAGCATTTT	CASGGQSGQPQHF
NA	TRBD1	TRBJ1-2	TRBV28	TGTGCCAGCAGTTTAGAGGGACAGGTCTATGGCTACACCTTC	CASSLEGQVYGYTF
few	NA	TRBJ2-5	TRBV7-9	TGTGCCAGCAGCTTAGTCTTGGCTAGCCAAGAGACCCAGTACTTC	CASSLVLASQETQYF
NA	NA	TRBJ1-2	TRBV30	TGTGCCTGGAGTTCAGGGTCTGGGGGCTACACCTTC	CAWSSGSGGYTF
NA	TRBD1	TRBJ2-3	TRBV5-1	TGCGCCAGCAGTTCCCAGGGGGTGTCGGATACGCAGTATTTT	CASSSQGVSDTQYF
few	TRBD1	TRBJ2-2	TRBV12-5	TGTGCTAGTGCCAAAGCAGGGGGAAACACCGGGGAGCTGTTTTTT	CASAKAGGNTGELFF